Listed below are T cell receptor beta chains from one sample, sequenced in a study of PD-1 blockade in mismatch repair-deficient tumors. Produced via immunoSEQ multiplex PCR; TCRdb's table is partial and in-frame only. The table has some 130,000 clones, 85% to 90% seen once; the top ten hold approximately 12%. Sequenced here: peripheral blood, sampled approximately 72 weeks after starting pembrolizumab. These receptors all stem from an adult with mismatch repair-deficient cancer. Each CDR3 is given with its conserved first and last residue. Fields, in order: J gene, clone size, D gene, V gene, CDR3 protein. The D gene is left open where the match is weak. The listing skips clone size in some rows; elsewhere it reads once, few, many or a size class.

TRBJ2-2 | - | - | TRBV27 | CASAKQGGGPGELFF
TRBJ2-7 | - | - | TRBV23-1 | CASSPKMLRTDHCEQYF
TRBJ2-7 | - | TRBD1 | TRBV11-2 | CASSLTGELVKEQYF
TRBJ2-5 | once | TRBD1 | TRBV11-2 | CASSLIQGAPETQYF
TRBJ2-1 | - | - | TRBV27 | CASSLGRHNEQFF
TRBJ2-1 | - | TRBD2 | TRBV13 | CASSLGGLSSYNEQFF
TRBJ2-3 | - | TRBD2 | TRBV6-5 | CASSYTTSGKTDTQYF
TRBJ2-1 | - | TRBD2 | TRBV18 | CASSPSTSGVYNEQFF
TRBJ1-3 | - | TRBD1 | TRBV5-6 | CASSLGGTGFGNTIYF
TRBJ2-1 | - | - | TRBV6-5 | CASSYSADYNEQFF
TRBJ2-5 | - | - | TRBV5-1 | CASSLYSPQETQYF
TRBJ1-1 | - | - | TRBV5-4 | CASSLVGFTEAFF
TRBJ2-7 | - | TRBD2 | TRBV7-2 | CASSFGTSGSYEQYF
TRBJ2-1 | once | - | TRBV21-1 | CASSKVGQGNRHNEQFF
TRBJ1-1 | - | - | TRBV19 | CASTLGRGLNTEAFF
TRBJ1-5 | - | TRBD1 | TRBV7-8 | CASSPWTGKGNQPQHF
TRBJ2-7 | - | - | TRBV7-6 | CASRPGHGSYEQYF
TRBJ1-3 | - | - | TRBV7-2 | CASSFAGTATGNTIYF
TRBJ2-3 | - | - | TRBV5-4 | CASSLVGTSTDTQYF
TRBJ1-2 | - | TRBD1 | TRBV7-9 | CASSLGSGGLDYGYTF
TRBJ2-1 | - | - | TRBV28 | CASSVRYEQFF
TRBJ2-1 | - | TRBD2 | TRBV10-1 | CASSESGLARDEQFF
TRBJ2-1 | - | TRBD1 | TRBV28 | CASSLTGGRDEQFF
TRBJ2-7 | few | - | TRBV27 | CASSLTWSYEQYF
TRBJ1-1 | - | - | TRBV5-1 | CASRRELNTEAFF
TRBJ2-1 | - | - | TRBV11-3 | CASSSNTGLSGSSSYNEQFF
TRBJ2-5 | - | TRBD1 | TRBV5-1 | CASSNDRGALETQYF
TRBJ2-1 | - | - | TRBV11-2 | CASSFLAGPYNEQFF
TRBJ2-1 | - | TRBD1 | TRBV28 | CASSLWDRSYNEQFF
TRBJ2-2 | - | TRBD1 | TRBV13 | CASSLEADRGRTGELFF
TRBJ2-7 | - | TRBD1 | TRBV6-5 | CASTRFGTDTYEQYF
TRBJ2-2 | - | TRBD2 | TRBV29-1 | CSADTGGSNTGELFF
TRBJ2-5 | - | - | TRBV7-9 | CASSFRSRGETQYF
TRBJ2-7 | - | TRBD2 | TRBV9 | CASSSGLAGAYEQYF
TRBJ2-3 | - | - | TRBV5-4 | CASSLPTGRIDTQYF
TRBJ2-2 | - | TRBD2 | TRBV13 | CASGTTPGELFF
TRBJ2-1 | few | TRBD1 | TRBV27 | CASLGQVNEQFF
TRBJ1-3 | - | TRBD1 | TRBV28 | CASSLWTGRSGNTIYF
TRBJ1-2 | - | - | TRBV6-1 | CASGGDRTSDGYTF
TRBJ2-1 | - | TRBD1 | TRBV29-1 | CSVELRTGPNEQFF
TRBJ2-1 | - | TRBD2 | TRBV12-5 | CASGFLLGGDYPSNEQFF